The source of this TCR beta chain is a study of identical twins (dated by TCRdb to about 2016). A note on the overall study: To test whether fetal clonotypes persist, the study used deep sequencing on TCR alpha and beta repertoires from monozygotic twins, unrelated adults of various ages, and cord blood. Replicate twin experiments were performed at different times using different library preparation protocols to rule out contamination.

Including cysteine and phenylalanine, the CDR3 has 13 amino acids. The kept DNA is CDR3 alone, 39 bases in frame from the first base. At the junction V is shortened by 3 bases and J by 2 bases, with 6 bases in between. The germline V gene gives CDR1 as SGHDN and CDR2 as FVKESK. The library relied on 5' RACE. Sequencing was carried out with an Illumina HiSeq 2000. Template switching introduced a universal primer binding site; the final cDNA contained a unique molecular identifier, enabling accurate counting of TCR cDNA molecules. Specific primers in the conserved constant-segment region were used to synthesize first-strand cDNA for the TCR alpha and beta chains. To control for contamination, every cDNA library carried two barcodes: a SMART-Mk sample barcode plus Illumina barcodes. TruSeq adapter sequences, together with Illumina sample barcodes, were added in two successive PCR steps. The TCR alpha and beta cDNA libraries were sequenced on the Illumina HiSeq platform using custom primers. The authors' pipeline ran thus. Unique molecular identifiers were extracted from raw reads with MiGEC, and CDR3 positions were determined with MiXCR. Recombination models were inferred per individual with the repgenHMM and IGoR tools using an EM algorithm. The tcR package in R was used for shared clonotype analysis, with sharing normalized by the product of cloneset sizes. To study raw recombination free of thymic and clonal selection effects, out-of-frame nonproductive sequences were analyzed. The public reads were run again by TCRdb, first through fastp at Q25 and then through MiXCR, and only productive beta chains were kept. Rows with one shared CDR3 protein collapse into an entry with the most common genes and DNA. The V and J calls follow TCRdb's processing rather than the paper's. A total of approximately 620,000 distinct CDR3 sequences appear in this sample, under 9% of them only once. The ten largest clonotypes hold approximately 0.96% of the sample.

Regarding this clonotype: This receptor's antigen is unknown. No much larger clonotype is one base removed from it; base qualities were not supplied.

Every donor in the study was a healthy Caucasian. The twin cohort consisted of three pairs of female monozygotic twins, all aged roughly 18 to 29 years. RNA for TCR libraries was isolated from peripheral blood mononuclear cells. What the authors observed across the whole study: Zero-insertion analyses could be partly confounded by invariant T cells such as MAIT and iNKT, though diverse VJ usage argued against such confounding for most clonotypes. Fewer insertions were carried by abundant cord blood beta clonotypes, a similar but weaker trend appeared in young adult naive repertoires, and no such trend appeared in memory repertoires. Compared with coincidental sharing between unrelated individuals, out-of-frame TCR alpha sequences shared between twins showed an excess of sequences with low generation probability. Conclusions relied on cross-sectional statistical analysis, since the same donors could not be followed over many years. In beta out-of-frame sequences, excess twin sharing was weaker, because having fewer shared sequences lowered the signal-to-noise ratio. Out-of-frame TCR alpha sharing in monozygotic twins was systematically underestimated by recombination models, whereas sharing between unrelated individuals was in agreement with the recombination models.

The same specimen was also included in a second study, on yellow fever vaccine responses in identical twins. In that second paper, the authors write: According to the authors, the vaccine-induced T cell response in identical twins seemed to be partly convergent and partly specific to each individual. The study precisely tracked vaccine-responding T cell clones in identical twins.

The rearrangement combines TRBV14 with TRBJ2-3; the D gene remains uncertain. Sequenced material: PBMCs. This TCR was recovered from a young woman in good health. The CDR3 has the sequence CASSQAHTDTQYF. The DNA reads TGTGCCAGCAGCCAGGCACACACAGATACGCAGTATTTT.